The T cell receptor (beta chain) under discussion was sequenced for a study of shared clonotypes between healthy human individuals. Study background: Donors had three CD4 naive, three CD4 memory, two CD8 naive and one CD8 memory plate apiece. Study-wide results and limits: Relative to their counterparts shared across all four donors, non-shared clonotypes exhibited diminished generation probabilities.

The CDR3 extends over 15 amino acids. V was clipped by 6 bases and J by 6 bases, with 18 bases between them. Germline values: CDR1 MNHNY, CDR2 SVGAGI (reference sequence). Execution of the assay was at deep level. Every subset had its genomic DNA shared out evenly among several immunoSEQ plates. Assay: immunoSEQ multiplex PCR; the TCRdb copy retains only in-frame clones and omits some. Of approximately 500,000 clones listed, 90% to 96% are singletons. Turning to this clone: What it binds is unknown.

The chain has TRBV6-6 and TRBJ2-1, with a possible D match to TRBD2 (6 bases). This TCR derives from a woman aged 25 to 39 in good health. Source material: naive CD4+ T cells sorted from blood. As for subset: CD45RA+ positively selected. In DNA form, the CDR3 reads TGTGCCAGCAGCTCTGAAGCGGGCTCTACCAATGAGCAGTTCTTC. It encodes CASSSEAGSTNEQFF.